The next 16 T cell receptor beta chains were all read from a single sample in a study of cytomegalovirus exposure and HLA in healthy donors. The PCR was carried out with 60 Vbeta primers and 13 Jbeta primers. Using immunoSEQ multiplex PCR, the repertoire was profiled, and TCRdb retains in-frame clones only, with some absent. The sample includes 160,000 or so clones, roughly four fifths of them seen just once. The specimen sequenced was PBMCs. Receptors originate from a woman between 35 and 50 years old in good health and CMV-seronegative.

The CDR3 loop is CASSITGQGAAGSYNEQFF. The CDR3 nucleotides read TGTGCCAGCAGCATTACGGGACAGGGGGCCGCTGGATCCTACAATGAGCAGTTCTTC. This chain joins TRBV9 and TRBJ2-1, with TRBD1 matching over 12 bases. The CDR3 is made up of 19 amino acids. Germline V gene sequence: CDR1 SGDLS, CDR2 YYNGEE. The junction had 12 bases not matched to a gene; V was cut back by 4 bases and J by 1 base.

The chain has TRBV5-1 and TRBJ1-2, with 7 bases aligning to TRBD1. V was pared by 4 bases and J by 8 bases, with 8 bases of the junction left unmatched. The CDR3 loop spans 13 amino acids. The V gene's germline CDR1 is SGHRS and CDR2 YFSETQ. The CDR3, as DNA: TGCGCCAGCAGCCCTGAGGGGGCGGGGGGCTACACCTTC. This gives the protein CASSPEGAGGYTF.

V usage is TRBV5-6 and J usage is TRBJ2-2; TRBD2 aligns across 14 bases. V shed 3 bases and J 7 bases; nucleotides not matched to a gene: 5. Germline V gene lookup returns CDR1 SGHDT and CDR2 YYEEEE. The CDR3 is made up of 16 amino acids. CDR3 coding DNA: TGTGCCAGCAGCTACCGGACTAGCGGGAGGTACGGGGAGCTGTTTTTT. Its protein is CASSYRTSGRYGELFF. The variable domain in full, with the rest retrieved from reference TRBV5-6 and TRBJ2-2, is DAGVTQSPTHLIKTRGQQVTLRCSPKSGHDTVSWYQQALGQGPQFIFQYYEEEERQRGNFPDRFSGHQFPNYSSELNVNALLLGDSALYLCASSYRTSGRYGELFFGEGSRLTVL.

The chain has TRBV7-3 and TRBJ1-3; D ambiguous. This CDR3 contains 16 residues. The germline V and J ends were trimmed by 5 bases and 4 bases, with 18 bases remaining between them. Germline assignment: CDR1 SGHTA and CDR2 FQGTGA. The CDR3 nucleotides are TGTGCCAGCAGCGCGCACCCATCAGGATCCGGAAACACCATATATTTT. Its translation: CASSAHPSGSGNTIYF.

DNA of the CDR3: TGTGCCTGGAGTTTAATGGCGAACACTGAAGCTTTCTTT. It specifies CAWSLMANTEAFF. The rearrangement joins TRBV30 to TRBJ1-1, with no clear D. Trimming left V 2 bases short and J 1 base short, with 8 bases between. The CDR3 is 13 amino acids. The germline V gene encodes CDR1 GTSNPN and CDR2 SVGIG (reference sequence).

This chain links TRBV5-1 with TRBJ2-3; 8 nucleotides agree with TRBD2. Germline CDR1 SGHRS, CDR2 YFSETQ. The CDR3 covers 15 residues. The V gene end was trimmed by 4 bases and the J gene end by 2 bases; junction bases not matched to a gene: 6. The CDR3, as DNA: TGCGCCAGCAGCGCACAGGGACTAGACACAGATACGCAGTATTTT. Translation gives CASSAQGLDTDTQYF.

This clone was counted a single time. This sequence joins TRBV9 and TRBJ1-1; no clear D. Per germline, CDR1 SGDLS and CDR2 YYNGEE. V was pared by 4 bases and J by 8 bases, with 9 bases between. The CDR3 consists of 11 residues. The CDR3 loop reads CASSPQMEAFF. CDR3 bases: TGTGCCAGCAGCCCCCAAATGGAAGCTTTCTTT.

The CDR3 DNA follows: TGTGCCTGGACCGGGACAGGGGGATGTACCGGGGAGCTGTTTTTT. Protein: CAWTGTGGCTGELFF. This chain connects TRBV30 to TRBJ2-2; 11 nucleotides agree with TRBD1. Germline assignment: CDR1 GTSNPN and CDR2 SVGIG (reference sequence). The CDR3 spans 15 residues. V was clipped by 4 bases and J by 5 bases; unmatched bases: 6. The variable domain in full, with the rest retrieved from reference TRBV30 and TRBJ2-2, is SQTIHQWPATLVQPVGSPLSLECTVEGTSNPNLYWYRQAAGRGLQLLFYSVGIGQISSEVPQNLSASRPQDRQFILSSKKLLLSDSGFYLCAWTGTGGCTGELFFGEGSRLTVL.

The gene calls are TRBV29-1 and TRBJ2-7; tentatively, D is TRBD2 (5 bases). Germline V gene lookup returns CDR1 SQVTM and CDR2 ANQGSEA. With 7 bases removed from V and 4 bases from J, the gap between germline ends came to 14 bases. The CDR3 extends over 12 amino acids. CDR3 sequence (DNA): TGCAGCGCTCAAACGGGGTCTTACGAGCAGTACTTC. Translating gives CSAQTGSYEQYF.

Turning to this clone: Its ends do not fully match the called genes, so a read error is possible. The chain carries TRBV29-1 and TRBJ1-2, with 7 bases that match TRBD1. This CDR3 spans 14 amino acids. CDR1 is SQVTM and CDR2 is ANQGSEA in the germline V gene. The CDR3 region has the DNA TGCAGCGTCGAAGGAGGGGGACAGAATTATGGCTACACCTTC. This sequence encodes CSVEGGGQNYGYTF.

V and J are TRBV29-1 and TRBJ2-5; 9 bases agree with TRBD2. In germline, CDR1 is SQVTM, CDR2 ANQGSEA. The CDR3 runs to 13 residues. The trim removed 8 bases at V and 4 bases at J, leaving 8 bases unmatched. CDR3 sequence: CSRGGGPAETQYF. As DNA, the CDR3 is TGCAGCCGCGGGGGGGGTCCGGCAGAGACCCAGTACTTC.

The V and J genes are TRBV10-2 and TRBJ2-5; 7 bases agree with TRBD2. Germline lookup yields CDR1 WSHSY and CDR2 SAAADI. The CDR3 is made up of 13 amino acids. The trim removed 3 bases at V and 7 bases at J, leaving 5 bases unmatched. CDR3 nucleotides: TGCGCCAGCAGTGACGGGAGCGGGGTGACCCAGTACTTC. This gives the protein CASSDGSGVTQYF.

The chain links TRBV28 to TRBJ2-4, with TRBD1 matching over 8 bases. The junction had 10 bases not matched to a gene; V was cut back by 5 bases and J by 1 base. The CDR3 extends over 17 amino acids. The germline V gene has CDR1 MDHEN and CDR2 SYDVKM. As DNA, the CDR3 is TGTGCCAGCAGTCCGCACCCAGGGGGCCTGGCCAAAAACATTCAGTACTTC. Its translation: CASSPHPGGLAKNIQYF.

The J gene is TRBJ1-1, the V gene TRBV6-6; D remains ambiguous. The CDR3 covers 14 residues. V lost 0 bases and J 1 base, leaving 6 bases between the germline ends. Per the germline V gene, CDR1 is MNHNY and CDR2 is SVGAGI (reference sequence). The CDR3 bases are TGTGCCAGCAGTTACTCCGAAGCGAACACTGAAGCTTTCTTT. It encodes CASSYSEANTEAFF.

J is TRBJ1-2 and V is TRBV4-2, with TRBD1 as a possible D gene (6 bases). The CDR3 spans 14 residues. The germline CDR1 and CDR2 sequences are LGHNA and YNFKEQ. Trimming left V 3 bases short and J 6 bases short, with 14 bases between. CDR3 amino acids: CASSHAPGENGYTF. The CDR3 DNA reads TGTGCCAGCAGCCACGCACCAGGGGAGAATGGCTACACCTTC.

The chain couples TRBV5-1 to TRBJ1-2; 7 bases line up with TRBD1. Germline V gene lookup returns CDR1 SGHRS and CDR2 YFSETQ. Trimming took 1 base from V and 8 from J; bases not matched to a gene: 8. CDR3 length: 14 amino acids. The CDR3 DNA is TGCGCCAGCAGCTTGAATACAGGGGAGGACGGCTACACCTTC. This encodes CASSLNTGEDGYTF.